The T cell receptor (beta chain) under discussion was sequenced for a study of T cells in Graves' hyperthyroidism and ophthalmopathy. Study outcomes and limitations: The model's output predicted ophthalmopathy at a median of around 7 months prior to onset.

Of note for this clonotype: No antigen is known for it.

Germline V gene sequence: CDR1 MGHRA, CDR2 YSYEKL. With V trimmed by 3 bases and J by 4 bases, 3 bases remained unmatched. The CDR3 has 15 residues. Researchers amplified the TCR beta CDR3 regions from RNA transcripts. In the first-round RT-PCR of the TCR CDR3, the HTBI primer set was used. One entry per CDR3 protein, called by TCRdb with MiXCR from the multiplex PCR reads. This sample carries some 370,000 distinct CDR3 sequences, roughly an eighth of them seen once, and the ten largest clones take around 28%. Diagnoses were made from clinical symptoms, serum measures (thyroxine and TRAb), thyroid ultrasound and orbital computed tomography.

The genes are TRBV4-1 and TRBJ2-4; 10 bases are shared with TRBD2. Sequenced input: blood. The clonotype comes from a middle-aged man with Graves' ophthalmopathy. The DNA of the CDR3 is TGCGCCAGCAGCCATGGACTAGCGGCAAAAAACATTCAGTACTTC. It codes for CASSHGLAAKNIQYF.